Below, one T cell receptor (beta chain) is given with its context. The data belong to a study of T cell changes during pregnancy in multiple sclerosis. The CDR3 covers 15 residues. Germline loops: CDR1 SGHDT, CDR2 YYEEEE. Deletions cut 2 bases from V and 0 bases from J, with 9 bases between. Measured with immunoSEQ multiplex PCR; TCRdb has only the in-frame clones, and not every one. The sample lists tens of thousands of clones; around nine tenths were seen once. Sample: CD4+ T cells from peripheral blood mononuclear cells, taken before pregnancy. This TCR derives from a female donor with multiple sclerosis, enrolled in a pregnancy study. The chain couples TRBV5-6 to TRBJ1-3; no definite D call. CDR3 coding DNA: TGTGCCAGCAGCTTACCGGGGAACTCTGGAAACACCATATATTTT. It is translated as CASSLPGNSGNTIYF. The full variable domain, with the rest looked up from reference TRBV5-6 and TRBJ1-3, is DAGVTQSPTHLIKTRGQQVTLRCSPKSGHDTVSWYQQALGQGPQFIFQYYEEEERQRGNFPDRFSGHQFPNYSSELNVNALLLGDSALYLCASSLPGNSGNTIYFGEGSWLTVV.